This T cell receptor (beta chain) came from a study of OX40 agonist ivuxolimab in advanced cancers. It was autoimmune disease history or systemic immunosuppression that excluded patients. Using immunoSEQ multiplex PCR, the repertoire was profiled, and TCRdb retains in-frame clones only, with some absent. This sample has around 38,000 clones, with around nine tenths found just once. Germline CDR1 reads MGHRA; CDR2 reads YSYEKL. V lost 4 bases and J lost 5; bases outside the gene matches: 8. The CDR3 is 16 residues long. The sequenced sample was CD4+ or CD8+ T cells sorted from blood, obtained in a trial of the OX40 agonist ivuxolimab. The chain uses TRBV4-1 and TRBJ2-2; 9 bases line up with TRBD2. This clonotype originated in an adult with an advanced solid tumor such as melanoma, head and neck, liver or kidney cancer. In DNA, the CDR3 is TGCGCCAGCAGCCCGCGGGAGGGGGTTGCAACCGGGGAGCTGTTTTTT. Amino acid sequence: CASSPREGVATGELFF.